What follows are 11 T cell receptor beta chains derived from one specimen sequenced in a study of T-cell reconstitution after alpha-beta-depleted transplantation in children. Unique molecular identifiers were incorporated during preparation of the TCRbeta library. TCRdb ran MiXCR on the PCR reads and lists one entry per CDR3 protein. Among about 480,000 distinct CDR3 sequences listed, around 12% were seen once. The input for sequencing was PBMCs from the stem cell graft donor, taken from the stem cell graft. The receptors here all came from a human donor who donated a stem cell graft to a child with combined immunodeficiency.

As concerns this clonotype: Being one base from a much bigger clone, this may be a read error. This chain uses TRBV27 with TRBJ1-5; TRBD1 is a possible D gene (6 bases). The CDR3 runs to 14 residues. Germline loops: CDR1 MNHEY, CDR2 SMNVEV (reference sequence). The CDR3 spells CASGLQGGNKPQHF. The DNA of the CDR3 is TGTGCCAGCGGCCTACAGGGAGGCAATAAGCCCCAGCATTTT.

The rearrangement links TRBV19 to TRBJ2-7; 8 positions agree with TRBD2. The trim removed 5 bases at V and 7 bases at J, leaving 13 bases unmatched. This CDR3 contains 15 residues. The V gene's germline CDR1 is LNHDA and CDR2 SQIVND (reference sequence). CDR3 region: CASSATSAPVGEQYF. For the CDR3, the DNA is TGTGCCAGTAGTGCGACTAGCGCCCCGGTAGGAGAGCAGTACTTC.

This clonotype was counted between two and nine times. The chain couples TRBV20-1 to TRBJ2-3; TRBD2 matches at 7 bases. Germline trimming cut 5 bases from V and 0 bases from J; bases unmatched to any gene: 11. This CDR3 has 16 amino acids. The germline gives CDR1 DFQATT, CDR2 SNEGSKA (reference sequence). The CDR3 nucleotides are TGCAGTGCTCATATTCAGACGGGGGGTAGCACAGATACGCAGTATTTT. This codes for CSAHIQTGGSTDTQYF.

The rearrangement uses TRBV10-3 and TRBJ2-1, with TRBD1 identical over 7 bases. V shed 5 bases and J 5 bases; nucleotides not matched to a gene: 15. The length of the CDR3 is 17 residues. Germline CDR1 and CDR2: ENHRY and SYGVKD. CDR3 region: CAISWSLLRDSDNEQFF. The CDR3 DNA reads TGTGCCATCAGTTGGTCCCTGCTCCGGGACAGCGACAATGAGCAGTTCTTC.

Only a few counts were recorded for this clonotype. V is TRBV12-3 or TRBV12-4 and J is TRBJ1-2; D is uncertain. This CDR3 has 13 amino acids. V dropped 5 bases and J dropped 8 bases, with 15 bases sitting between them. This CDR3 reads CASSRAGREGYTF. The CDR3 coding sequence is TGTGCCAGCAGTCGGGCCGGACGAGAGGGCTACACCTTC.

This clonotype was detected a few times. The genes are TRBV13 and TRBJ1-6, with 7 bases matching TRBD1. The CDR3 is 15 amino acids. V dropped 6 bases and J dropped 7; count of bases not matched to a gene: 9. CDR1 is PRHDT and CDR2 is FYEKMQ in the germline V gene (reference sequence). The CDR3 sequence: CASSPAGTDNSPLHF. The CDR3 DNA reads TGTGCCAGCAGTCCGGCCGGGACAGACAATTCACCCCTCCACTTT.

This clonotype has a count of ten or more. V is TRBV7-2 and J is TRBJ2-1; tentatively, D is TRBD2 (5 bases). Germline CDR1 and CDR2: SGHTA and FQGNSA. Deletions cut 1 base from V and 0 bases from J, with 13 bases between. This CDR3 comprises 17 residues. The CDR3 sequence is CASSLVWSGSSYNEQFF. In nucleotides, the CDR3 is TGTGCCAGCAGCTTAGTGTGGTCGGGGAGCTCCTACAATGAGCAGTTCTTC. The whole variable domain, remainder taken from reference TRBV7-2 and TRBJ2-1, is GAGVSQSPSNKVTEKGKDVELRCDPISGHTALYWYRQSLGQGLEFLIYFQGNSAPDKSGLPSDRFSAERTGGSVSTLTIQRTQQEDSAVYLCASSLVWSGSSYNEQFFGPGTRLTVL.

This clonotype was seen ten or more times. The V and J genes are TRBV5-1 and TRBJ2-3, with D possibly TRBD2 on 6 matching bases. Trimming cost V 0 bases and J 4 bases, with 21 bases left between them. Germline-derived CDR1 and CDR2 are SGHRS and YFSETQ. This CDR3 spans 18 amino acids. CDR3 sequence (DNA): TGCGCCAGCAGCTTGGGCGGGGCAGACTTCTTCACCTCAGATACGCAGTATTTT. As protein: CASSLGGADFFTSDTQYF.

The chain recombines TRBV29-1 with TRBJ1-2; 7 nucleotides match TRBD1. This CDR3 is 14 amino acids long. CDR1 and CDR2 from the germline V gene are SQVTM and ANQGSEA. Trimming removed 6 bases from V and 5 bases from J; junction bases left unmatched: 12. CDR3 amino acids: CSVPRGGGIYGYTF. CDR3 DNA: TGCAGCGTCCCGCGAGGAGGGGGCATATATGGCTACACCTTC. The full variable domain, in which reference TRBV29-1 and TRBJ1-2 provide the parts outside the CDR3, is SAVISQKPSRDICQRGTSLTIQCQVDSQVTMMFWYRQQPGQSLTLIATANQGSEATYESGFVIDKFPISRPNLTFSTLTVSNMSPEDSSIYLCSVPRGGGIYGYTFGSGTRLTVV.

This clonotype has more than one count but fewer than ten. V is TRBV7-8 and J is TRBJ2-1, with TRBD1 as a possible D gene (6 bases). V dropped 5 bases and J dropped 5 bases, with 10 bases sitting between them. Germline-derived CDR1 and CDR2 are SGHVS and FQNEAQ. The CDR3 length is 13 residues. CDR3 amino acids: CASSVDRNNEQFF. DNA of the CDR3: TGTGCCAGCAGCGTAGACAGGAACAATGAGCAGTTCTTC.

CDR3 in amino acids: CSPTRGRRSQGETQYF. The CDR3 region has the DNA TGCAGCCCAACTAGAGGACGCAGGTCCCAAGGGGAGACCCAGTACTTC. The chain is built from TRBV29-1 and TRBJ2-5; perhaps TRBD2 as D (5 bases). The CDR3 loop spans 16 amino acids. Trimming removed 8 bases from V and 5 bases from J, with 27 bases in between. Germline V lookup: CDR1 SQVTM, CDR2 ANQGSEA. The full variable domain, rest sourced from reference TRBV29-1 and TRBJ2-5, is SAVISQKPSRDICQRGTSLTIQCQVDSQVTMMFWYRQQPGQSLTLIATANQGSEATYESGFVIDKFPISRPNLTFSTLTVSNMSPEDSSIYLCSPTRGRRSQGETQYFGPGTRLLVL.